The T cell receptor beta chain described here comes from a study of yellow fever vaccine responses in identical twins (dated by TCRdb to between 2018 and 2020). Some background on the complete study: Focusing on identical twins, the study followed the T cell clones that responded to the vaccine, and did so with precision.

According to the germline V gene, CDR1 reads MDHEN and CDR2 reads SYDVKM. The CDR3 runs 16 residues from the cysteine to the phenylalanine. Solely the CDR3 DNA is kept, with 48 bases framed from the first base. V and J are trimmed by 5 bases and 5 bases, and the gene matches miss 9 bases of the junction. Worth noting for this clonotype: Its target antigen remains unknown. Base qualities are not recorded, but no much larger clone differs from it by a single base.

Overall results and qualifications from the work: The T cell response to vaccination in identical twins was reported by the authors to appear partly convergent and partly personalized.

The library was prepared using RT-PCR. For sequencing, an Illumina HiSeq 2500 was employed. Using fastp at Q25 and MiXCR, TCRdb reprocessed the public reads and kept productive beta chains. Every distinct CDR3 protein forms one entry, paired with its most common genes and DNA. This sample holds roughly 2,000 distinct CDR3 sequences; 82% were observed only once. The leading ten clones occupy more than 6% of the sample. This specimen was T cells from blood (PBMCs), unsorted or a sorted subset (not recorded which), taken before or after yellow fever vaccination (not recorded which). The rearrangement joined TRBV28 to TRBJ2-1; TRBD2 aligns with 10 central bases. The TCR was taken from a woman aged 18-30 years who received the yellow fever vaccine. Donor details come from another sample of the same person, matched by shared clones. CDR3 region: CASSLQLAGTHNEQFF. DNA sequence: TGTGCCAGCAGTCTGCAACTAGCGGGAACTCACAATGAGCAGTTCTTC. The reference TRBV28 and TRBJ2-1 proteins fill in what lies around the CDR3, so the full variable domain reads DVKVTQSSRYLVKRTGEKVFLECVQDMDHENMFWYRQDPGLGLRLIYFSYDVKMKEKGDIPEGYSVSREKKERFSLILESASTNQTSMYLCASSLQLAGTHNEQFFGPGTRLTVL.